This TCR beta chain was found in a study of shared clonotypes between healthy human individuals. The study enrolled healthy HIV-negative adults without recent acute infections or vaccinations as donors. It was into CD45RA+ naive and CD45RA-negative memory subsets that the CD4+ cells were split. General study results and limits: Some naive CD4 clonotypes, 5% to 5.5%, turned up in common across a handful of donors. Researchers sampled only blood; tissue repertoires likely differ.

Trimming took off 8 bases at V and 2 bases at J, with 12 bases between the two ends. The CDR3 extends over 13 amino acids. The germline gives CDR1 MNHNY, CDR2 SVGAGI (reference sequence). Produced via immunoSEQ multiplex PCR; TCRdb's table is partial and in-frame only. The table lists 2,500,000 or so clones, more than 90% of them singletons. The sample holds a few counts of this clone. The antigen is undetermined. Sequencing was performed on naive CD4+ T cells sorted from blood. This sample's subset: CD45RA+ positively selected. This rearrangement joins TRBV6-6 to TRBJ1-1, with D possibly TRBD1 on 6 matching bases. The TCR comes from a young man in good health. CDR3 DNA: TGTGCCAGCCAAAGGACAGTTAACACTGAAGCTTTCTTT. Encoded protein: CASQRTVNTEAFF.